The TCR beta chain under discussion was sequenced for a study of OX40 agonist ivuxolimab in advanced cancers. Study observations and caveats: What antigens the expanded peripheral T cells recognized was never established.

This clone was picked up a small number of times. What it binds is unknown. Germline V lookup: CDR1 SGHTA, CDR2 FQGNSA. This CDR3 spans 19 amino acids. The J segment lost 4 bases and the V segment lost 0 bases, leaving 11 bases of the junction unmatched. Here immunoSEQ multiplex PCR was the method, and the copy in TCRdb shows in-frame clones only, minus some. The sample carries more than 60,000 clones, roughly 84% recorded once. V and J are TRBV7-2 and TRBJ2-3, with 12 bases aligning to TRBD2. The sequences come from CD4+ or CD8+ T cells sorted from blood, collected in a trial of the OX40 agonist ivuxolimab. This clonotype was obtained from an adult with an advanced solid tumor such as melanoma, head and neck, liver or kidney cancer. The CDR3 coding sequence is TGTGCCAGCAGCTTAGCGCTTCTAGCGGGGGGGCCTGAGGCAGATACGCAGTATTTT. Its protein is CASSLALLAGGPEADTQYF.